The 24 T cell receptor beta chains presented below share a single source sample, sequenced in a study of blood T cell repertoires in COVID-19. Here immunoSEQ multiplex PCR was the method, and the copy in TCRdb shows in-frame clones only, minus some. Among about 200,000 clones, 70% to 85% were seen once, and the ten largest hold 6.5% to 7%. Sequencing used peripheral blood. These receptors were collected from a human donor with acute or convalescent COVID-19. The donor label of this sample is uncertain.

A few counts support this clone. The gene calls are TRBV6-6 and TRBJ1-5; 9 bases map to TRBD1. The germline CDR1 and CDR2 sequences are MNHNY and SVGAGI (reference sequence). The CDR3 has 13 amino acids. The trim removed 10 bases at V and 6 bases at J, leaving 7 bases unmatched. CDR3 nucleotide sequence: TGTGCCACCTCCGGGACAGGGACTCAGCCCCAGCATTTT. This codes for CATSGTGTQPQHF.

This chain links TRBV5-1 with TRBJ1-1; 9 bases agree with TRBD1. Germline CDR1 SGHRS, CDR2 YFSETQ. CDR3 size: 15 residues. With V trimmed by 4 bases and J by 6 bases, 10 bases remained unmatched. This chain's CDR3 is CASSPGGQGHAEAFF. CDR3 DNA: TGCGCCAGCAGCCCGGGGGGACAGGGTCACGCTGAAGCTTTCTTT.

The genes are TRBV3-1 (or the pseudogene TRBV3-2) and TRBJ1-2, with 11 nucleotides matching TRBD1. The trim removed 6 bases at V and 6 bases at J, leaving 6 bases unmatched. The CDR3 runs to 14 residues. CDR1 and CDR2 (germline): LGHDT, YNNKEL (reference sequence). CDR3 bases: TGTGCCAGCAGTCGGGGACAGGGGGGACATGGCTACACCTTC. Its protein is CASSRGQGGHGYTF.

V is TRBV19 and J is TRBJ1-3; maybe TRBD1 (6 bases). Trimming pared 7 bases from V and 4 bases from J, leaving 11 bases between. The CDR3 loop spans 13 amino acids. The V gene's germline CDR1 is LNHDA and CDR2 SQIVND (reference sequence). The CDR3 region is CASTRTEGNTIYF. The CDR3 bases are TGTGCCAGTACCCGGACAGAAGGAAACACCATATATTTT.

The rearrangement joins TRBV27 to TRBJ2-7; D might be TRBD2 (6 bases). Germline values: CDR1 MNHEY, CDR2 SMNVEV (reference sequence). The CDR3 contains 14 residues. Trimming took 4 bases from V and 6 from J, leaving 16 bases between them. The CDR3, as DNA: TGTGCCAGCAGTTCCCTCACTAGCTTACGCGAGCAGTACTTC. Translating it yields CASSSLTSLREQYF.

The chain uses TRBV30 and TRBJ1-1, with TRBD1 as a possible D gene (5 bases). Germline V gene sequence: CDR1 GTSNPN, CDR2 SVGIG (reference sequence). This CDR3 contains 11 residues. The germline V and J ends were trimmed by 3 bases and 8 bases, with 10 bases remaining between them. The CDR3 DNA sequence: TGTGCCTGGAGCGAGACAGAGGAAGCTTTCTTT. Protein product: CAWSETEEAFF.

This clone was detected once. The chain links TRBV20-1 to TRBJ2-4, with 8 bases lining up with TRBD1. Germline values: CDR1 DFQATT, CDR2 SNEGSKA (reference sequence). This CDR3 region has 17 residues. Unmatched junction bases numbered 10, after V lost 3 bases and J lost 0 bases. In nucleotides, the CDR3 is TGCAGTGCTAGTAGGATCGACAGGGGAGGAGCCAAAAACATTCAGTACTTC. Amino acid sequence: CSASRIDRGGAKNIQYF.

This clone showed up just a few times. The chain is built from TRBV5-1 and TRBJ1-5, with D hard to call. The CDR3 sequence is 14 residues long. The V end lost 0 bases, the J end lost 4 bases, and 8 bases lay between the germline ends. Germline V gene sequence: CDR1 SGHRS, CDR2 YFSETQ. The CDR3 coding sequence is TGCGCCAGCAGCTTGGACAGTCCGAATCAGCCCCAGCATTTT. Translating it yields CASSLDSPNQPQHF.

The chain combines TRBV24-1 with TRBJ2-7; D is uncertain. V lost 0 bases and J 2 bases, leaving 10 bases between the germline ends. This CDR3 is 15 amino acids long. Germline V lookup: CDR1 KGHDR, CDR2 SFDVKD. CDR3 coding DNA: TGTGCCACCAGTGATTTGACCGAGACAACCTACGAGCAGTACTTC. Translating it yields CATSDLTETTYEQYF.

This clone has ten or more counts. This chain connects TRBV11-2 to TRBJ2-7; 9 bases agree with TRBD1. Looked up from germline, CDR1 is SGHAT and CDR2 is FQNNGV. V trimming: 4 bases; J trimming: 4 bases; junction bases outside the gene matches: 11. This CDR3 is 16 amino acids long. CDR3 in amino acids: CASSSGQGERTYEQYF. CDR3 DNA: TGTGCCAGCAGCTCGGGACAGGGAGAAAGAACTTACGAGCAGTACTTC.

This clone has a handful of counts. The genes are TRBV6-2 or TRBV6-3 and TRBJ2-7, with no clear D. Per germline, CDR1 MNHEY and CDR2 SVGEGT. Trimming pared 5 bases from V and 4 bases from J, leaving 12 bases between. The CDR3 length is 13 residues. This chain's CDR3 is CASSRDLAYEQYF. DNA for the CDR3: TGTGCCAGCAGTCGCGACTTGGCGTACGAGCAGTACTTC.

The rearrangement uses TRBV5-5 and TRBJ2-7, with D perhaps matching TRBD1 (6 bases). Trimming shortened V by 2 bases and J by 4 bases, and 19 bases separated the two germline ends. The CDR3 is 16 residues long. Germline loops: CDR1 SGHKS, CDR2 YYEKEE (reference sequence). The CDR3 bases are TGTGCCAGCAGCTTCGAACCCACAGGGAAGGGGTACGAGCAGTACTTC. Amino acids: CASSFEPTGKGYEQYF.

The chain carries TRBV6-5 and TRBJ2-7; the match to TRBD2 covers 7 bases. J gave up 6 bases and V 2 bases, and 7 bases lay outside the gene matches. This CDR3 region has 14 residues. Germline V gene data show CDR1 as MNHEY and CDR2 as SVGAGI. CDR3 sequence reads: CASSYPSGRGEQYF. The CDR3 nucleotides are TGTGCCAGCAGTTACCCTAGCGGAAGAGGCGAGCAGTACTTC.

Remarks on this clone: Distinct nucleotide sequences in the sample also encode this CDR3. This chain connects TRBV3-1 (or the pseudogene TRBV3-2) to TRBJ1-4; D remains unclear. Germline values: CDR1 LGHDT, CDR2 YNNKEL (reference sequence). The ends were cut back, 4 bases at V and 8 bases at J, with 8 bases in the middle. The CDR3 has 12 amino acids. CDR3 residues: CASSPEREKLFF. As DNA, the CDR3 is TGTGCCAGCAGCCCGGAGCGAGAAAAACTGTTTTTT.

The chain recombines TRBV27 with TRBJ2-1, with 8 bases aligning to TRBD2. The length of the CDR3 is 16 residues. J was trimmed by 0 bases and V by 7 bases; bases with no gene match: 8. Germline V gives CDR1 MNHEY, CDR2 SMNVEV (reference sequence). The CDR3 coding sequence is TGTGCCAGCAAGGAGTTCCTAGCGGGCTCCTACAATGAGCAGTTCTTC. Encoded protein: CASKEFLAGSYNEQFF.

The chain recombines TRBV11-2 with TRBJ1-2; possible D gene TRBD1, 6 bases. Trimming removed 0 bases at V and 0 bases at J, with 11 bases between. Germline values: CDR1 SGHAT, CDR2 FQNNGV. The CDR3 totals 16 residues. The CDR3: CASSLDNRVPNYGYTF. CDR3 in DNA: TGTGCCAGCAGCTTAGATAACAGGGTCCCTAACTATGGCTACACCTTC.

This clone appeared once. This rearrangement joins TRBV7-2 to TRBJ1-4; no firm D call. Trimming removed 1 base from V and 6 bases from J, with 9 bases in between. This CDR3 contains 14 residues. Germline assignment: CDR1 SGHTA and CDR2 FQGNSA. Written as DNA, the CDR3 is TGTGCCAGCAGCTTAGTTGGGCGCGATGAAAAACTGTTTTTT. It specifies CASSLVGRDEKLFF.

This chain links TRBV7-2 with TRBJ1-1, with D hard to call. This CDR3 is 14 amino acids long. CDR1 is SGHTA, CDR2 FQGNSA, per germline. Trimming left V 6 bases short and J 5 bases short, with 16 bases between. Here the CDR3 DNA reads TGTGCCAGCAGTCGCCGACTGGGTGGGACTGAAGCTTTCTTT. Its protein product is CASSRRLGGTEAFF.

V gene TRBV15 combines with J gene TRBJ1-5, with a weak D call TRBD1 (5 bases). Germline V gene lookup returns CDR1 LNHNV and CDR2 YYDKDF (reference sequence). V was pared by 3 bases and J by 5 bases, with 14 bases between. The CDR3 consists of 15 residues. Here the CDR3 reads CATSSRTLGDQPQHF. CDR3 in DNA: TGTGCCACCAGCAGCCGGACACTTGGCGATCAGCCCCAGCATTTT.

The V and J genes are TRBV24-1 and TRBJ2-1; 7 bases are shared with TRBD1. CDR1 and CDR2 from the germline V gene are KGHDR and SFDVKD. V lost 4 bases, J lost 11 bases, and 10 bases stayed unmatched. This CDR3 has 14 residues. Here the CDR3 reads CATSDRPDRDQQFF. The CDR3 DNA is TGTGCCACCAGTGACCGTCCCGACAGGGATCAGCAGTTCTTC.

The rearrangement joins TRBV6-5 to TRBJ1-1; D is perhaps TRBD1 (6 bases). CDR3 length: 12 amino acids. Trimming cost V 11 bases and J 5 bases, with 15 bases left between them. CDR1 and CDR2 from the germline V gene are MNHEY and SVGAGI. The CDR3, as DNA: TGTGCCGCTTCCCAGGGGAAGACTGAAGCTTTCTTT. It encodes CAASQGKTEAFF.

The chain uses TRBV2 and TRBJ1-1; D not resolved. CDR1 is SNHLY, CDR2 FYNNEI, per germline. The CDR3 spans 13 residues. The ends were cut back, 11 bases at V and 0 bases at J, with 13 bases in the middle. CDR3: CAAGGELNTEAFF. In DNA form, the CDR3 reads TGTGCCGCGGGCGGGGAGCTGAACACTGAAGCTTTCTTT.

The table lists this clone with a few counts. Other DNA sequences in this sample translate to the same CDR3. V is TRBV5-1 and J is TRBJ1-5; D is unclear. Deletions cut 0 bases from V and 4 bases from J, with 11 bases between. In germline, CDR1 is SGHRS, CDR2 YFSETQ. The CDR3 extends over 15 amino acids. The CDR3 region has the DNA TGCGCCAGCAGCTTGGAAGGGAGTCCGAATCAGCCCCAGCATTTT. Translating it yields CASSLEGSPNQPQHF.

The CDR3 coding sequence is TGTGCCAGCAGTTTCAGGCGGGCGCGGGAACAATCACAGCACAATGAGCAGTTCTTC. Encoded protein: CASSFRRAREQSQHNEQFF. The V call is TRBV27, the J call TRBJ2-1; perhaps TRBD2 as D (6 bases). The CDR3 totals 19 residues. Trimming pared 3 bases from V and 5 bases from J, leaving 26 bases between. The germline V gene has CDR1 MNHEY and CDR2 SMNVEV (reference sequence).